This T cell receptor beta chain was observed in a study of CD8+ T cells in alopecia areata. Study summary: The drug, tofacitinib, lasted 6 to 18 months, followed by 6 months off drug.

This clone has just a few counts. The sequencing template was cDNA reverse transcribed from extracted RNA. Produced via immunoSEQ multiplex PCR; TCRdb's table is partial and in-frame only. The sample comprises 130,000 or so clones, 49% of which are singletons, and 18% rests with the top ten. Trimming removed 3 bases at V and 1 base at J, with 6 bases between. The CDR3 spans 13 residues. Germline CDR1 and CDR2: SQVTM and ANQGSEA. The authors sorted CD4+ and CD8+ T cells from PBMCs. The receptor was isolated from a human donor with alopecia areata. Sample: CD8+ T cells sorted from blood, taken at week 0. The genes are TRBV29-1 and TRBJ2-2; D remains unclear. The CDR3 loop is CSVEWVNTGELFF. The CDR3 nucleotides are TGCAGCGTTGAGTGGGTGAACACCGGGGAGCTGTTTTTT.